Below, 32 T cell receptor beta chains from the same sample are listed, as sequenced in a study of monozygotic twins with inflammatory bowel disease. From its re-call of the 5' RACE reads, TCRdb lists each CDR3 protein once, without DNA. Its clone listing holds roughly 150,000 distinct CDR3 sequences. Sequenced material: blood. The receptors derive from a human donor with ulcerative colitis or Crohn's disease, or a healthy co-twin of an affected twin (not recorded which).

CDR3 in amino acids: CASSQDFPSNSPLHF. This chain uses TRBV4-2 with TRBJ1-6; TCRdb reports TRBD1, a call that lacks DNA to check it against. This CDR3 has 15 residues. The germline V gene encodes CDR1 LGHNA and CDR2 YNFKEQ.

The chain joins TRBV9 to TRBJ2-7. The CDR3 totals 13 residues. The germline CDR1 and CDR2 sequences are SGDLS and YYNGEE. The CDR3 region is CASSVAIGNEQYF.

The chain's CDR3 is CAISGLAGGGDEQFF. The rearrangement links TRBV10-3 to TRBJ2-1; TCRdb proposes TRBD2, but this gene call is untestable without DNA. Looked up from germline, CDR1 is ENHRY and CDR2 is SYGVKD. This CDR3 is built from 15 residues.

The genes are TRBV14 and TRBJ1-1. Germline V gives CDR1 SGHDN, CDR2 FVKESK. The CDR3 runs 14 residues. The CDR3 spells CASSHRGRGTEAFF.

This chain connects TRBV7-9 to TRBJ2-6. Looked up from germline, CDR1 is SEHNR and CDR2 is FQNEAQ (reference sequence). The CDR3 is made up of 16 amino acids. The CDR3 reads CASSRRGNSGANVLTF.

The rearrangement joins TRBV29-1 to TRBJ2-1; TCRdb reports TRBD2, a call that lacks DNA to check it against. Per germline, CDR1 SQVTM and CDR2 ANQGSEA. The CDR3 consists of 13 residues. CDR3 sequence reads: CSGPGLGGNEQFF.

V usage is TRBV28 and J usage is TRBJ1-1. Germline lookup yields CDR1 MDHEN and CDR2 SYDVKM. The CDR3 spans 12 residues. CDR3: CASSWTYTEAFF.

V is TRBV7-6 and J is TRBJ2-7; the TRBD1 assignment by TCRdb is unverifiable without DNA. Germline V lookup: CDR1 SGHVS, CDR2 FNYEAQ. The CDR3 length is 14 residues. This CDR3 is CASSSGQGYYEQYF.

This sequence joins TRBV29-1 and TRBJ1-5. Germline-derived CDR1 and CDR2 are SQVTM and ANQGSEA. This CDR3 spans 13 amino acids. The CDR3 here is CSVVGQNGQPQHF. Together with reference TRBV29-1 and TRBJ1-5, the CDR3 gives the full variable domain: SAVISQKPSRDICQRGTSLTIQCQVDSQVTMMFWYRQQPGQSLTLIATANQGSEATYESGFVIDKFPISRPNLTFSTLTVSNMSPEDSSIYLCSVVGQNGQPQHFGDGTRLSIL.

This chain links TRBV27 with TRBJ1-4; no DNA is available, so the TRBD1 call from TCRdb remains unchecked. CDR1 is MNHEY, CDR2 SMNVEV, per germline (reference sequence). CDR3 length equals 17 residues. CDR3 loop: CASQSWARDGVGEKLFF.

The chain is built from TRBV28 and TRBJ2-7; the D call of TRBD2 rests on TCRdb alone, since no DNA is present to check it. Looked up from germline, CDR1 is MDHEN and CDR2 is SYDVKM. There are 17 residues in the CDR3. CDR3: CASSPIGRDYRSYEQYF.

The V and J genes are TRBV5-1 and TRBJ2-1; the D call of TRBD2 rests on TCRdb alone, since no DNA is present to check it. CDR1 is SGHRS, CDR2 YFSETQ, per germline. The CDR3 runs 16 residues. The CDR3 sequence: CASSPGLTGVHNEQFF.

CDR3 in amino acids: CASSQASAGYNEQFF. The chain is built from TRBV3-1 and TRBJ2-1; as DNA is missing, the TRBD2 call by TCRdb cannot be tested. The germline gives CDR1 LGHDT, CDR2 YNNKEL (reference sequence). The CDR3 runs 15 residues.

This rearrangement joins TRBV12-3 or TRBV12-4 to TRBJ2-5; TCRdb reports TRBD1, a call that lacks DNA to check it against. This CDR3 has 13 amino acids. The CDR3: CASSRDGGETQYF.

The CDR3 loop reads CASSLDRQPQHF. The chain joins TRBV7-9 to TRBJ1-5. CDR1 and CDR2 (germline): SEHNR, FQNEAQ (reference sequence). The CDR3 length is 12 residues. The full variable domain, with the rest looked up from reference TRBV7-9 and TRBJ1-5, is DTGVSQNPRHKITKRGQNVTFRCDPISEHNRLYWYRQTLGQGPEFLTYFQNEAQLEKSRLLSDRFSAERPKGSFSTLEIQRTEQGDSAMYLCASSLDRQPQHFGDGTRLSIL.

The chain has TRBV20-1 and TRBJ2-2; the D call from TCRdb, TRBD1, cannot be confirmed without DNA. The CDR3 runs to 13 residues. Germline V gives CDR1 DFQATT, CDR2 SNEGSKA (reference sequence). The CDR3 protein is CSARQGADGELFF.

The chain joins TRBV19 to TRBJ2-5. CDR1 is LNHDA and CDR2 is SQIVND in the germline V gene (reference sequence). The CDR3 length is 12 residues. This CDR3 is CASSISSETQYF.

CDR3 in amino acids: CATSSRPKSYEQYF. The chain uses TRBV15 and TRBJ2-7. This CDR3 contains 14 residues. Looked up from germline, CDR1 is LNHNV and CDR2 is YYDKDF (reference sequence). The variable domain in full, completed from reference TRBV15 and TRBJ2-7, reads DAMVIQNPRYQVTQFGKPVTLSCSQTLNHNVMYWYQQKSSQAPKLLFHYYDKDFNNEADTPDNFQSRRPNTSFCFLDIRSPGLGDTAMYLCATSSRPKSYEQYFGPGTRLTVT.

This sequence joins TRBV10-3 and TRBJ2-2; lacking DNA, the TRBD1 call made by TCRdb goes unchecked. The germline gives CDR1 ENHRY, CDR2 SYGVKD. There are 16 residues in the CDR3. Here the CDR3 reads CAISKQGNQNTGELFF.

The chain has TRBV5-1 and TRBJ1-2; TCRdb names TRBD1, which stays unverified in the absence of DNA. CDR1 and CDR2 from the germline V gene are SGHRS and YFSETQ. The CDR3 contains 15 residues. The CDR3 loop is CASSSPDRGSYGYTF.

The rearrangement joins TRBV21-1 to TRBJ1-6; TCRdb proposes TRBD1, but this gene call is untestable without DNA. TRBV21-1 corresponds to a pseudogene. The CDR3 covers 17 residues. The CDR3 protein is CASSSRPGQGYNSPLHF.

This chain joins TRBV14 and TRBJ1-1. CDR1 SGHDN and CDR2 FVKESK come from the germline V gene. The CDR3 is made up of 16 amino acids. The CDR3 reads CASSQVKVVPNTEAFF. The variable domain in full, with the rest retrieved from reference TRBV14 and TRBJ1-1, is EAGVTQFPSHSVIEKGQTVTLRCDPISGHDNLYWYRRVMGKEIKFLLHFVKESKQDESGMPNNRFLAERTGGTYSTLKVQPAELEDSGVYFCASSQVKVVPNTEAFFGQGTRLTVV.

V is TRBV7-9 and J is TRBJ2-7. This CDR3 contains 13 residues. The germline V gene encodes CDR1 SEHNR and CDR2 FQNEAQ (reference sequence). CDR3 residues: CASSLASTYEQYF.

The chain couples TRBV7-2 to TRBJ1-6; lacking DNA, the TRBD1 call made by TCRdb goes unchecked. CDR3 length: 16 residues. CDR1 is SGHTA, CDR2 FQGNSA, per germline. This chain's CDR3 is CASSSRPTQNQSPLHF.

V usage is TRBV7-2 and J usage is TRBJ2-7; the D call of TRBD2 rests on TCRdb alone, since no DNA is present to check it. The CDR3 runs to 15 residues. Germline CDR1 reads SGHTA; CDR2 reads FQGNSA. CDR3: CASSLGLAGIYEQYF.

The chain has TRBV5-6 and TRBJ1-5. Germline assignment: CDR1 SGHDT and CDR2 YYEEEE. CDR3 length equals 17 residues. The CDR3: CASSLGGDFYSNQPQHF.

The J gene is TRBJ2-5, the V gene TRBV4-3; TCRdb outputs TRBD1, but without DNA this stays unchecked. The CDR3 covers 15 residues. CDR1 is LGHNA and CDR2 is YSLEER in the germline V gene. The CDR3: CASSQVGQGAETQYF.

The rearrangement joins TRBV6-1 to TRBJ1-2; the D call of TRBD1 rests on TCRdb alone, since no DNA is present to check it. Germline V lookup: CDR1 MNHNS, CDR2 SASEGT. CDR3 size: 14 residues. The CDR3 reads CASSEGQAADGYTF.

The chain recombines TRBV7-2 with TRBJ2-1; TCRdb proposes TRBD2, but this gene call is untestable without DNA. Germline values: CDR1 SGHTA, CDR2 FQGNSA. The CDR3 has 15 residues. The CDR3 sequence: CASSLESGSANEQYF.

This chain joins TRBV12-3 or TRBV12-4 and TRBJ2-7; TCRdb's D call, TRBD1, is unchecked because there is no DNA. The CDR3 covers 14 residues. This CDR3 is CASSFEAGTYEQYF.

The rearrangement links TRBV5-1 to TRBJ2-2. CDR1 and CDR2 from the germline V gene are SGHRS and YFSETQ. The CDR3 loop spans 13 amino acids. The CDR3 loop is CASSLQDTGELFF.

This chain links TRBV5-1 with TRBJ1-1; TCRdb reports TRBD1, a call that lacks DNA to check it against. The CDR3 consists of 16 residues. Germline CDR1 SGHRS, CDR2 YFSETQ. The CDR3 reads CASSLGARGLGTEAFF. Combining the CDR3 with reference TRBV5-1 and TRBJ1-1 gives the whole variable domain KAGVTQTPRYLIKTRGQQVTLSCSPISGHRSVSWYQQTPGQGLQFLFEYFSETQRNKGNFPGRFSGRQFSNSRSEMNVSTLELGDSALYLCASSLGARGLGTEAFFGQGTRLTVV.